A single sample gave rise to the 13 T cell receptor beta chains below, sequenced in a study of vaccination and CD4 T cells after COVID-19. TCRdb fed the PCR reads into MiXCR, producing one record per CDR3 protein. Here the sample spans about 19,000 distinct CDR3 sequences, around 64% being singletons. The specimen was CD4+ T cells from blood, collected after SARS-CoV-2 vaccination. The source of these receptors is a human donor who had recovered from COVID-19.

CDR3: CAIPDSYRYSPLHF. DNA for the CDR3: TGTGCCATCCCGGACTCCTACAGGTATTCACCCCTCCACTTT. The chain carries TRBV27 and TRBJ1-6; D is possibly TRBD1 (5 bases). The germline V gene has CDR1 MNHEY and CDR2 SMNVEV (reference sequence). Trimming removed 10 bases from V and 8 bases from J, with 18 bases in between. The CDR3 is 14 residues long.

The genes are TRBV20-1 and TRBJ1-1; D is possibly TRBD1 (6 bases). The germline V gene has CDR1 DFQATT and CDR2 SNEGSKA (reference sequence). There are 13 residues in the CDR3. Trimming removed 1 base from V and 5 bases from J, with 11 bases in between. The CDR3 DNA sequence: TGCAGTGCTAGAGTGGGGGGCGGAACTGAAGCTTTCTTT. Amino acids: CSARVGGGTEAFF.

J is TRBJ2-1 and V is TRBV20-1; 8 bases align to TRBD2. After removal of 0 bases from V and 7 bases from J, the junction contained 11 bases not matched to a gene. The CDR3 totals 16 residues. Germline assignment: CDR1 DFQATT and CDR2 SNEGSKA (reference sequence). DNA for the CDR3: TGCAGTGCTAGAGACGGAGGTAGCGGGATGACGAATGAGCAGTTCTTC. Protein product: CSARDGGSGMTNEQFF.

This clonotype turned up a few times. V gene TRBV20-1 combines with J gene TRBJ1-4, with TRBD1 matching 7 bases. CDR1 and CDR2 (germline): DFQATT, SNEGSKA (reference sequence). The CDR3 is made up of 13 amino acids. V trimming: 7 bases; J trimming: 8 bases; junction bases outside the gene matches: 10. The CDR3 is CSVTSRDREKLFF. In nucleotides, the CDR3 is TGCAGTGTTACGTCGAGGGACAGAGAAAAACTGTTTTTT.

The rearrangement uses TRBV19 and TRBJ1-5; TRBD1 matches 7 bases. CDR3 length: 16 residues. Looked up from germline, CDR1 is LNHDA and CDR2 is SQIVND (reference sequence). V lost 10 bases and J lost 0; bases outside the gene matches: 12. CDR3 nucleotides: TGTGCCACTGACGAGACCGGGACAGATAGCAATCAGCCCCAGCATTTT. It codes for CATDETGTDSNQPQHF.

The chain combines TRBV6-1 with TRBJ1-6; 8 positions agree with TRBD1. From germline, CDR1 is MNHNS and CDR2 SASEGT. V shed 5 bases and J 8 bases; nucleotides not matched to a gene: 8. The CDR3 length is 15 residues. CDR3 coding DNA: TGTGCCAGCAGTATAAGGACAGGGAAGGATTCACCCCTCCACTTT. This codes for CASSIRTGKDSPLHF.

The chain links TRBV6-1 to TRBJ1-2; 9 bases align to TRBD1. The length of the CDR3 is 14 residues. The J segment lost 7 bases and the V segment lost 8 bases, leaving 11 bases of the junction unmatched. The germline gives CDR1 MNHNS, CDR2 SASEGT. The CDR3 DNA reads TGTGCCAGCGGATTACAGGGGGCGCGGGCTGGCTACACCTTC. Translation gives CASGLQGARAGYTF.

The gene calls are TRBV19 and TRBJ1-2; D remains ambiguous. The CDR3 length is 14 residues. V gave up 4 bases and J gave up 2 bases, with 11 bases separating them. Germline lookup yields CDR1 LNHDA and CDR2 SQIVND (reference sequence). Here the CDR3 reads CASSSRSQNYGYTF. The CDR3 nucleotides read TGTGCCAGTAGTAGTCGCAGCCAAAACTATGGCTACACCTTC.

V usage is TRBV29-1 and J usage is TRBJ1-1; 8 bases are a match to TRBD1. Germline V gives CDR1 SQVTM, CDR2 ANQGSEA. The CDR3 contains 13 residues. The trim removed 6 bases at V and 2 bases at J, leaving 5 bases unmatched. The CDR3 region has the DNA TGCAGCGTGCCACAGGGGGGAAACACTGAAGCTTTCTTT. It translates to CSVPQGGNTEAFF.

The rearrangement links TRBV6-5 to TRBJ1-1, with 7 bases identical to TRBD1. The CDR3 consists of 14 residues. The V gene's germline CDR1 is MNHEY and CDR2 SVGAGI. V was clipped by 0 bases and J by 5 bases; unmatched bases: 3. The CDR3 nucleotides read TGTGCCAGCAGTTACTCGGAGGGGGCGACTGAAGCTTTCTTT. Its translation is CASSYSEGATEAFF.

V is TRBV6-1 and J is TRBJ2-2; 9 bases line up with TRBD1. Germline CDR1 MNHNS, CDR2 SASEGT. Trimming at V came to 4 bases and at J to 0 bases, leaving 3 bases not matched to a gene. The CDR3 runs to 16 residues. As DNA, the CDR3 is TGTGCCAGCAGTGGGACAGGGGACGCGAACACCGGGGAGCTGTTTTTT. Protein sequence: CASSGTGDANTGELFF.

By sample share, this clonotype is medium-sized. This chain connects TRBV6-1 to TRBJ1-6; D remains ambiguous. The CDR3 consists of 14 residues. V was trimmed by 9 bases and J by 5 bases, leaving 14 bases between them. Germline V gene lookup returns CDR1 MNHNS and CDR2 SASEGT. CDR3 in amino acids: CASNTAGNNSPLHF. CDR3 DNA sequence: TGTGCCAGTAATACCGCCGGGAATAATTCACCCCTCCACTTT.

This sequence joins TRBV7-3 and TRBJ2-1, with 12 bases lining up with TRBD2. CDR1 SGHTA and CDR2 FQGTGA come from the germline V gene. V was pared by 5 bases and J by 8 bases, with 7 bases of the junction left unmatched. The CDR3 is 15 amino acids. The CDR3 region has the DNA TGTGCCAGCAGCCTGGAGACTAGCGGGAGCGATGAGCAGTTCTTC. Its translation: CASSLETSGSDEQFF.